These 3 T cell receptor beta chains originate from one sample sequenced in a study of shared clonotypes between healthy human individuals. The repertoire was sequenced with immunoSEQ multiplex PCR; TCRdb's copy has only in-frame clones and lacks some. The repertoire holds some 660,000 clones, with around three quarters as singletons. The sample taken for sequencing was memory CD4+ T cells sorted from blood. The subset is: CD45RA-negative fraction. Source of these receptors: a woman aged 30 to 39 in good health.

The genes are TRBV19 and TRBJ2-2; D remains unclear. Trimming took 7 bases from V and 6 from J, leaving 6 bases between them. The CDR3 totals 11 residues. Germline V gene sequence: CDR1 LNHDA, CDR2 SQIVND (reference sequence). CDR3 sequence (DNA): TGTGCCAGTATATGGGCCGGGGAGCTGTTTTTT. The encoded protein is CASIWAGELFF.

As regards this clone: Additional DNA sequences in this sample encode the identical CDR3. The V call is TRBV5-6, the J call TRBJ2-3; D not resolved. The CDR3 length is 11 residues. V was pared by 3 bases and J by 6 bases, with 5 bases between. Germline assignment: CDR1 SGHDT and CDR2 YYEEEE. Here the CDR3 DNA reads TGTGCCAGCAGCTCAGCGGATACGCAGTATTTT. It specifies CASSSADTQYF. The variable domain in full, completed from reference TRBV5-6 and TRBJ2-3, reads DAGVTQSPTHLIKTRGQQVTLRCSPKSGHDTVSWYQQALGQGPQFIFQYYEEEERQRGNFPDRFSGHQFPNYSSELNVNALLLGDSALYLCASSSADTQYFGPGTRLTVL.

The chain employs TRBV7-9 and TRBJ2-5; TRBD1 aligns across 9 bases. The CDR3 has 16 residues. Germline CDR1 SEHNR, CDR2 FQNEAQ (reference sequence). The ends lost 5 bases at V and 2 bases at J; junction bases unmatched: 9. CDR3 sequence: CASSPRGQGWQETQYF. The CDR3 coding sequence is TGTGCCAGCAGCCCCAGGGGACAGGGTTGGCAAGAGACCCAGTACTTC.